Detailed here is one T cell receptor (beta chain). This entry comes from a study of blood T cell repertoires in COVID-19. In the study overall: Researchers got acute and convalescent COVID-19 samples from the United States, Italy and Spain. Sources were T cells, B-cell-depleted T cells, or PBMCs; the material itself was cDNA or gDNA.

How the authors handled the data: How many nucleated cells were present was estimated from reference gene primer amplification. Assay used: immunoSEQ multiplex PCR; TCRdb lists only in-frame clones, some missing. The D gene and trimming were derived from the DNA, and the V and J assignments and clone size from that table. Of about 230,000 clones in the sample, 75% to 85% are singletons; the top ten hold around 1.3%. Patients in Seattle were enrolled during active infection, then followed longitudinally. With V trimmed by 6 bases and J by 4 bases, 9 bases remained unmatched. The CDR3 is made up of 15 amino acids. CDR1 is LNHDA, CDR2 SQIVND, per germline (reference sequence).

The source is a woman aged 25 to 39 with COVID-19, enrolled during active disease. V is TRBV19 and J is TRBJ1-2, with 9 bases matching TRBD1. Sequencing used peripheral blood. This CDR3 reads CASSPGTGRRYGYTF. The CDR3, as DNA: TGTGCCAGTAGCCCCGGGACAGGGCGCCGCTATGGCTACACCTTC.